These T cell receptor beta chains were read from a single sample in a study of response to subunit inactivated influenza vaccine. One entry per CDR3 protein results from TCRdb running MiXCR on the RT-PCR reads. The sample consists of 590,000 or so distinct CDR3 sequences, 14% of them appearing once. Specimen: PBMCs from blood, collected 14 to 15 days before vaccination. The receptors were sampled from a man in his forties or fifties who received an inactivated influenza vaccine. The CDR3 runs from the conserved cysteine through the conserved F or W. A D gene is named only where the DNA matches it firmly. Rows may omit the clone size; those that give it use once, few, many or a size class.

D gene: TRBD1; J gene: TRBJ2-7; clone size: many; V gene: TRBV12-3/TRBV12-4; CDR3 DNA: TGTGCCAGCAGGGATCCGGGACAGGGGGCTAACGAGCAGTACTTC; CDR3 protein: CASRDPGQGANEQYF
D gene: NA; J gene: TRBJ2-7; clone size: NA; V gene: TRBV7-9; CDR3 DNA: TGTGCCAGCAGCGATACCGGGACTCGCTACGAGCAGTACTTC; CDR3 protein: CASSDTGTRYEQYF
D gene: NA; J gene: TRBJ1-6; clone size: NA; V gene: TRBV28; CDR3 DNA: TGTGCCAGCCTCGACAGGTCCTATAATTCACCCCTCCACTTT; CDR3 protein: CASLDRSYNSPLHF
D gene: TRBD1; J gene: TRBJ2-7; clone size: NA; V gene: TRBV28; CDR3 DNA: TGTGCCAGCAGTTGGGGGGACAGGGGTACGTACGAGCAGTACTTC; CDR3 protein: CASSWGDRGTYEQYF
D gene: TRBD2; J gene: TRBJ2-1; clone size: many; V gene: TRBV5-1; CDR3 DNA: TGCGCCAGCAGCTTGGGACTAGCGGGAGGGAGTGAGCAGTTCTTC; CDR3 protein: CASSLGLAGGSEQFF
D gene: NA; J gene: TRBJ1-1; clone size: NA; V gene: TRBV12-3/TRBV12-4; CDR3 DNA: TGTGCCAGCAAAATACAGGGACCCACTGAAGCTTTCTTT; CDR3 protein: CASKIQGPTEAFF
D gene: NA; J gene: TRBJ2-4; clone size: few; V gene: TRBV13; CDR3 DNA: TGTGCCAGCAGCTTAGCCGGGGTAGGGGAGAACATTCAGTACTTC; CDR3 protein: CASSLAGVGENIQYF
D gene: TRBD2; J gene: TRBJ2-7; clone size: NA; V gene: TRBV24-1; CDR3 DNA: TGTGCCACCAGTGATTTGCGTCCCGGGACTAGCGGTTCCTACGAGCAGTACTTC; CDR3 protein: CATSDLRPGTSGSYEQYF
D gene: TRBD1; J gene: TRBJ1-2; clone size: few; V gene: TRBV6-5; CDR3 DNA: TGTGCCAGCAGTTCACGGGACAGGGAAGGCTACACCTTC; CDR3 protein: CASSSRDREGYTF
D gene: NA; J gene: TRBJ1-1; clone size: NA; V gene: TRBV15; CDR3 DNA: TGTGCCACCAGCAGACACTCAGAGGGCACTGAAGCTTTCTTT; CDR3 protein: CATSRHSEGTEAFF
D gene: NA; J gene: TRBJ1-1; clone size: few; V gene: TRBV7-2; CDR3 DNA: TGTGCCAGCACCCCGCAGATGAACACTGAAGCTTTCTTT; CDR3 protein: CASTPQMNTEAFF
D gene: NA; J gene: TRBJ1-6; clone size: NA; V gene: TRBV5-1; CDR3 DNA: TGCGCCAGCAGGGCTACAGATTCACCCCTCCACTTT; CDR3 protein: CASRATDSPLHF
D gene: TRBD1; J gene: TRBJ2-7; clone size: many; V gene: TRBV5-6; CDR3 DNA: TGTGCCAGCAGTTTGGGGACAGCGACCTACGAGCAGTACTTC; CDR3 protein: CASSLGTATYEQYF
D gene: NA; J gene: TRBJ2-1; clone size: few; V gene: TRBV10-3; CDR3 DNA: TGTGCCATCAGTGAGAGGACCTCCTACAATGAGCAGTTCTTC; CDR3 protein: CAISERTSYNEQFF
D gene: NA; J gene: TRBJ2-3; clone size: NA; V gene: TRBV20-1; CDR3 DNA: TGCAGTGCTACGCAGGATACGCAGTATTTT; CDR3 protein: CSATQDTQYF
D gene: TRBD1; J gene: TRBJ2-1; clone size: NA; V gene: TRBV6-5; CDR3 DNA: TGTGCCAGCAGTTACTCGAGTCAGGGGGCGGGCAATGAGCAGTTCTTC; CDR3 protein: CASSYSSQGAGNEQFF
D gene: TRBD1; J gene: TRBJ2-3; clone size: few; V gene: TRBV7-8; CDR3 DNA: TGTGCCAGCAGCCCCGGACAGGGCCAGGCGTATTTT; CDR3 protein: CASSPGQGQAYF
D gene: NA; J gene: TRBJ2-5; clone size: few; V gene: TRBV28; CDR3 DNA: TGTGCCAGCAGGACCACGGGAAGGAAAGAGACCCAGTACTTC; CDR3 protein: CASRTTGRKETQYF
D gene: TRBD1; J gene: TRBJ2-5; clone size: NA; V gene: TRBV28; CDR3 DNA: TGTGCCAGCAGTTTAGCTCGCAGGGGGATCCTCATAAGGGAGACCCAGTACTTC; CDR3 protein: CASSLARRGILIRETQYF
D gene: NA; J gene: TRBJ2-7; clone size: NA; V gene: TRBV20-1; CDR3 DNA: TGCAGTGCTCCCTACGAGCAGTACTTC; CDR3 protein: CSAPYEQYF
D gene: TRBD2; J gene: TRBJ2-2; clone size: NA; V gene: TRBV10-3; CDR3 DNA: TGTGCCATCAGTATAGCGGGGGGGCCCACCGGGGAGCTGTTTTTT; CDR3 protein: CAISIAGGPTGELFF
D gene: NA; J gene: TRBJ1-2; clone size: few; V gene: TRBV7-9; CDR3 DNA: TGTGCCAGCAGCCCATGGACAGATAGAAACTATGGCTACACCTTC; CDR3 protein: CASSPWTDRNYGYTF